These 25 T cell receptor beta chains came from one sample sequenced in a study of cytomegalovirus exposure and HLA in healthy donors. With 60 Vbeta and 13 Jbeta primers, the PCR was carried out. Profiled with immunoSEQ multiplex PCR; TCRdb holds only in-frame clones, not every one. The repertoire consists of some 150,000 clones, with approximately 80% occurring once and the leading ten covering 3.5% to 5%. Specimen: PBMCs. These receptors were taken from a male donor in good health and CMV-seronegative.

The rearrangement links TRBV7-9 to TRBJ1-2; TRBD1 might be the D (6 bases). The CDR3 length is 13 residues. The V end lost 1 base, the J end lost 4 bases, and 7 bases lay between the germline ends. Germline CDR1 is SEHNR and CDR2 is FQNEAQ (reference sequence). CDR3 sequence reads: CASSLEGGYGYTF. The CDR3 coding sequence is TGTGCCAGCAGCTTAGAAGGGGGCTATGGCTACACCTTC.

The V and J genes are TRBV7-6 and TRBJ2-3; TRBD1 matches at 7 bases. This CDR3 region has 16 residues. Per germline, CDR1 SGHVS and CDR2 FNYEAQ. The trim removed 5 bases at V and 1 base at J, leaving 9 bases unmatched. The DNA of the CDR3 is TGTGCCAGCAGCGTAATGACAGGGCGCGGCACAGATACGCAGTATTTT. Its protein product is CASSVMTGRGTDTQYF.

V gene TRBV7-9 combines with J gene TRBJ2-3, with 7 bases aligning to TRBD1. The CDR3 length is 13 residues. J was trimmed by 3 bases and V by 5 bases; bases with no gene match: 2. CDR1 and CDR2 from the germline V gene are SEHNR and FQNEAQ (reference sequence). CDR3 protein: CASSPTGTDTQYF. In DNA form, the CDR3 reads TGTGCCAGCAGCCCGACAGGGACAGATACGCAGTATTTT.

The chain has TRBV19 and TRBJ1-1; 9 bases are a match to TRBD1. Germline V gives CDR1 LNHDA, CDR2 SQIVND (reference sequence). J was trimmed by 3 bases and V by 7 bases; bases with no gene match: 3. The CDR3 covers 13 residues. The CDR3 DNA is TGTGCCAGTACCGGACAGGGGTACACTGAAGCTTTCTTT. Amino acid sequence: CASTGQGYTEAFF. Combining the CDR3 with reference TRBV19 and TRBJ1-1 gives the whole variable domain DGGITQSPKYLFRKEGQNVTLSCEQNLNHDAMYWYRQDPGQGLRLIYYSQIVNDFQKGDIAEGYSVSREKKESFPLTVTSAQKNPTAFYLCASTGQGYTEAFFGQGTRLTVV.

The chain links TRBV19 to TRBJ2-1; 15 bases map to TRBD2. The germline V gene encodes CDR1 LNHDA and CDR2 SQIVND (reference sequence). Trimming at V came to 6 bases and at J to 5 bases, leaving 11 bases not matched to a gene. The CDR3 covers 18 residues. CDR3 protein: CASSPRTSGRGSNNEQFF. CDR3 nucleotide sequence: TGTGCCAGTAGCCCCCGGACTAGCGGGAGGGGTTCTAACAATGAGCAGTTCTTC.

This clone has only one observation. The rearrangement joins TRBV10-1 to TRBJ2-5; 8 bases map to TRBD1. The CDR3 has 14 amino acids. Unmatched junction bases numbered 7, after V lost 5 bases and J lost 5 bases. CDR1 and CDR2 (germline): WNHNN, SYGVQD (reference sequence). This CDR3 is CASSPGQAKETQYF. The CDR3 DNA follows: TGCGCCAGCAGTCCGGGACAGGCGAAGGAGACCCAGTACTTC.

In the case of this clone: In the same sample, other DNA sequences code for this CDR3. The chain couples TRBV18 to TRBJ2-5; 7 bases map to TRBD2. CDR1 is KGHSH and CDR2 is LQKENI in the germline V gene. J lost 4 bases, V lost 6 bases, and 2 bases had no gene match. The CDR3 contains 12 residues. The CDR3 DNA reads TGTGCCAGCTCCCCGGGAGGAGAGACCCAGTACTTC. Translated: CASSPGGETQYF.

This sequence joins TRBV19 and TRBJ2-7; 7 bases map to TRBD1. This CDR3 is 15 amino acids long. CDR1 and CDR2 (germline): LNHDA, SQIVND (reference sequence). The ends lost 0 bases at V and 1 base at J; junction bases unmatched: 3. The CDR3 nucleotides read TGTGCCAGTAGTATAGATGGGGGACAGTCCTACGAGCAGTACTTC. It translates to CASSIDGGQSYEQYF. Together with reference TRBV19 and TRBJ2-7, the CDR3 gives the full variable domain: DGGITQSPKYLFRKEGQNVTLSCEQNLNHDAMYWYRQDPGQGLRLIYYSQIVNDFQKGDIAEGYSVSREKKESFPLTVTSAQKNPTAFYLCASSIDGGQSYEQYFGPGTRLTVT.

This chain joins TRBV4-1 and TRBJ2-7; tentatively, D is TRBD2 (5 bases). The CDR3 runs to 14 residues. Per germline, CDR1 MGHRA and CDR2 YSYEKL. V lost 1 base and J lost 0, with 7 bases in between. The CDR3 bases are TGCGCCAGCAGCCAAGGGAGGAACTCCTACGAGCAGTACTTC. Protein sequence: CASSQGRNSYEQYF.

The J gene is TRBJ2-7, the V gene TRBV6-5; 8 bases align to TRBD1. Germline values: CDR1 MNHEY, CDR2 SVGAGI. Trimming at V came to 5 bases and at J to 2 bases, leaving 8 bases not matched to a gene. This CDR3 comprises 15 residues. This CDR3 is CASSQEGQAPYEQYF. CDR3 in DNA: TGTGCCAGCAGTCAAGAGGGACAGGCACCCTACGAGCAGTACTTC.

The CDR3 loop is CASSSGLAGEIYEQYF. The CDR3 nucleotides are TGCGCCAGCAGCTCGGGACTAGCGGGAGAGATCTACGAGCAGTACTTC. The chain joins TRBV5-1 to TRBJ2-7, with TRBD2 matching over 14 bases. The CDR3 is made up of 16 amino acids. J lost 3 bases, V lost 3 bases, and 5 bases had no gene match. In germline, CDR1 is SGHRS, CDR2 YFSETQ.

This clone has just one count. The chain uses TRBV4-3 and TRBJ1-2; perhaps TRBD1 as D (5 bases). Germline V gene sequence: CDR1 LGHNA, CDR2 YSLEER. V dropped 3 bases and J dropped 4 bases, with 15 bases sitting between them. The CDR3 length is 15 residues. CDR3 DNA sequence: TGCGCCAGCAGCCATCTTACCGGGGGAGCCTATGGCTACACCTTC. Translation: CASSHLTGGAYGYTF.

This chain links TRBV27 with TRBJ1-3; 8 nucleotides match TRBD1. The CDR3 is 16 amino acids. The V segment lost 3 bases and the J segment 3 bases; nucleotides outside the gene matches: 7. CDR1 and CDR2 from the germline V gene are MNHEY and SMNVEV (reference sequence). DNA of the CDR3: TGTGCCAGCAGTTTGACAGGGGAATTGTTTGGAAACACCATATATTTT. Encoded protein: CASSLTGELFGNTIYF.

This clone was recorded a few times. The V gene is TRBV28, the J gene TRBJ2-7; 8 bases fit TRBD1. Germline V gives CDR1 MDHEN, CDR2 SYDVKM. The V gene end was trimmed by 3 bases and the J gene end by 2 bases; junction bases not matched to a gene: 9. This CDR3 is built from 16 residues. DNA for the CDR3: TGTGCCAGCAGTTTGACCCGGGGACAGGCGCCCTACGAGCAGTACTTC. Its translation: CASSLTRGQAPYEQYF.

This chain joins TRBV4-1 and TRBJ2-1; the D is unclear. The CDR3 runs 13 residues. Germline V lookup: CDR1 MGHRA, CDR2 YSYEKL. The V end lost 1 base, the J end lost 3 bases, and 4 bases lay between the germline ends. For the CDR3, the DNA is TGCGCCAGCAGCCAAGCGGTCTACAATGAGCAGTTCTTC. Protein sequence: CASSQAVYNEQFF.

DNA of the CDR3: TGTGCCAGTAGTATAGTCCGGGTTTCTTACACTGAAGCTTTCTTT. This sequence encodes CASSIVRVSYTEAFF. The chain couples TRBV19 to TRBJ1-1; D ambiguous. Trimming removed 1 base from V and 3 bases from J, with 12 bases in between. CDR3 length: 15 residues. Germline lookup yields CDR1 LNHDA and CDR2 SQIVND (reference sequence). The entire variable domain, with the rest obtained from reference TRBV19 and TRBJ1-1, is as follows: DGGITQSPKYLFRKEGQNVTLSCEQNLNHDAMYWYRQDPGQGLRLIYYSQIVNDFQKGDIAEGYSVSREKKESFPLTVTSAQKNPTAFYLCASSIVRVSYTEAFFGQGTRLTVV.

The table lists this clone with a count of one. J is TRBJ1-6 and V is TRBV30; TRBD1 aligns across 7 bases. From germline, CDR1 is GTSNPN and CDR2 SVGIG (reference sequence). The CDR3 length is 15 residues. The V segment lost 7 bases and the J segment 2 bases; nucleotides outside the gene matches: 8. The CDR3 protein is CASKRQGTYNSPLHF. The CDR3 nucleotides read TGTGCCTCAAAAAGACAGGGCACCTATAATTCACCCCTCCACTTT. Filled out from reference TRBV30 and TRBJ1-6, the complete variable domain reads SQTIHQWPATLVQPVGSPLSLECTVEGTSNPNLYWYRQAAGRGLQLLFYSVGIGQISSEVPQNLSASRPQDRQFILSSKKLLLSDSGFYLCASKRQGTYNSPLHFGNGTRLTVT.

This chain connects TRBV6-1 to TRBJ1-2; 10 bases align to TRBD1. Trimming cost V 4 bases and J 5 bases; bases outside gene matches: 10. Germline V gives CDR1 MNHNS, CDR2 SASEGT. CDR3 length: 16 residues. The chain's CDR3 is CASSGTGTGVWYGYTF. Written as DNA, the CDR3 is TGTGCCAGCAGTGGTACCGGGACAGGGGTTTGGTATGGCTACACCTTC.

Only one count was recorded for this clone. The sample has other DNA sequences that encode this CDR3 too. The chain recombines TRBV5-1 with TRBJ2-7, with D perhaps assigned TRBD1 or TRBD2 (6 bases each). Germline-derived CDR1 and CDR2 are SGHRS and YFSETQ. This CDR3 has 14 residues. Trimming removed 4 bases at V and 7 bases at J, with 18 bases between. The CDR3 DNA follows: TGCGCCAGCAGCCTGGGGGCGGGACGGGGGGAGCAGTACTTC. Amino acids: CASSLGAGRGEQYF. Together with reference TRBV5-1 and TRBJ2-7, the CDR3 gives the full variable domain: KAGVTQTPRYLIKTRGQQVTLSCSPISGHRSVSWYQQTPGQGLQFLFEYFSETQRNKGNFPGRFSGRQFSNSRSEMNVSTLELGDSALYLCASSLGAGRGEQYFGPGTRLTVT.

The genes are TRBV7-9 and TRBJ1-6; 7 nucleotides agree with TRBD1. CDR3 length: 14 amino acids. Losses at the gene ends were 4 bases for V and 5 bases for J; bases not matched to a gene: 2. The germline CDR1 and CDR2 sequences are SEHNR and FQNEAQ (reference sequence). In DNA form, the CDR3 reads TGTGCCAGCAGCTGGGGGACAGATAATTCACCCCTCCACTTT. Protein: CASSWGTDNSPLHF.

The CDR3 region has the DNA TGTGCCAGTAGTATTCCCCAGAAGTATGGCTACACCTTC. As protein: CASSIPQKYGYTF. The chain has TRBV19 and TRBJ1-2, with unresolved D. This CDR3 spans 13 amino acids. The ends were cut back, 3 bases at V and 5 bases at J, with 10 bases in the middle. Germline lookup yields CDR1 LNHDA and CDR2 SQIVND (reference sequence).

DNA for the CDR3: TGCGCCAGCAGCCAAGATCAAGGGGGGGCTTACGAGCAGTACTTC. This codes for CASSQDQGGAYEQYF. The V and J genes are TRBV4-1 and TRBJ2-5; the D gene is possibly TRBD2 (7 bases). The tail of the sequence fits TRBJ2-7 better, so the J call may be wrong. The CDR3 runs to 15 residues. Germline V gene lookup returns CDR1 MGHRA and CDR2 YSYEKL.

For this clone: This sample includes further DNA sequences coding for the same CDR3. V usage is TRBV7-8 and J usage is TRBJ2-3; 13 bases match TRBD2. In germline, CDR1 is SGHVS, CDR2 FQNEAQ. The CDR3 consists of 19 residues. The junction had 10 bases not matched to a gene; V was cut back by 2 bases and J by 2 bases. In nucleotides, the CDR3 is TGTGCCAGCAGCTTAAAGCGTTGGGGGACTAGCGGGACCACAGATACGCAGTATTTT. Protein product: CASSLKRWGTSGTTDTQYF.

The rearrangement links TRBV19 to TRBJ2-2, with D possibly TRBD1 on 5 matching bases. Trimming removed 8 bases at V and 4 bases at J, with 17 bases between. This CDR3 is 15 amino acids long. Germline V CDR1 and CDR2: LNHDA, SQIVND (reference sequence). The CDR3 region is CASSRGLLPTGELFF. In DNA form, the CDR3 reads TGTGCCAGTTCAAGGGGCTTACTCCCCACCGGGGAGCTGTTTTTT.

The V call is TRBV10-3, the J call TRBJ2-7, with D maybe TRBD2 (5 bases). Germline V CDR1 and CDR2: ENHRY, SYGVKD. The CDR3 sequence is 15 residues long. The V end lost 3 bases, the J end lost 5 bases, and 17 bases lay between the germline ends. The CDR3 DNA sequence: TGTGCCATCAGTGATCTGCCGAGAGGGAAAAACGAGCAGTACTTC. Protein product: CAISDLPRGKNEQYF.